The present T cell receptor beta chain was sequenced within a study of blood T cell repertoires in COVID-19. V shed 6 bases and J shed 2 bases, with 8 bases lying between them. The CDR3 length is 14 residues. Germline-derived CDR1 and CDR2 are MNHEY and SMNVEV (reference sequence). Sequencing used immunoSEQ multiplex PCR; TCRdb keeps in-frame clones, though not all of them. The sample gives roughly 140,000 clones, 80% of which show up once; roughly 3.6% is in the top ten. This chain connects TRBV27 to TRBJ2-6, with D maybe TRBD2 (6 bases). Source material: peripheral blood. The TCR comes from a man between 65 and 85 years old who had recovered from COVID-19. DNA of the CDR3: TGTGCCAGCAGCAGACTAGCTGGGGCCAACGTCCTGACTTTC. Its translation is CASSRLAGANVLTF.